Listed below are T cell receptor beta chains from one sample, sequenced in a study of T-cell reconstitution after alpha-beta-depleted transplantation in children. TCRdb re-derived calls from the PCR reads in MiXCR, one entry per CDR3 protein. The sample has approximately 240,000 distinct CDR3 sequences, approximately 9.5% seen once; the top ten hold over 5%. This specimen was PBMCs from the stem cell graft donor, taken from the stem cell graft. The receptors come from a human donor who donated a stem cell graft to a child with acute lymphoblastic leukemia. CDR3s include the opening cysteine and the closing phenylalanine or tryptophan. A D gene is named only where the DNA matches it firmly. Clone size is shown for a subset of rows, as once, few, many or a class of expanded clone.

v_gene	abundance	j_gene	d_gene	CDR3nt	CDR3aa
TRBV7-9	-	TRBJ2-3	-	TGTGCCAGCAGCTTAGGAGCGACGGGGGGCGGCACAGATACGCAGTATTTT	CASSLGATGGGTDTQYF
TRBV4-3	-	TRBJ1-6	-	TGCGCCAGCAGCCTTGTGCGTAATTCACCCCTCCACTTT	CASSLVRNSPLHF
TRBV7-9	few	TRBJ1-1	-	TGTGCCAGCAGCCCTAAGGTGGGAGTGAACACTGAAGCTTTCTTT	CASSPKVGVNTEAFF
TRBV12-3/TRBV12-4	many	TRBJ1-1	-	TGTGCCAGCAGTTTTCGGAATGAAGCTTTCTTT	CASSFRNEAFF
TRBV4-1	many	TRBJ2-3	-	TGCGCCAGCAGCCAAGAAGATACGCAGTATTTT	CASSQEDTQYF
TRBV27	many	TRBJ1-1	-	TGTGCCAGCAGTGAGATGGGGAACACTGAAGCTTTCTTT	CASSEMGNTEAFF
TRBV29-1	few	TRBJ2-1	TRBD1	TGCAGCGTTAACAGGGGGAGCAATGAGCAGTTCTTC	CSVNRGSNEQFF
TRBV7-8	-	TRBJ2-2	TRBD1	TGTGCCAGCAGCACACTCGGACAGGGATGGACCGGGGAGCTGTTTTTT	CASSTLGQGWTGELFF
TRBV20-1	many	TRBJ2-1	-	TGCAGTGCTAGAGATGCGCGGGGAATAAACAATGAGCAGTTCTTC	CSARDARGINNEQFF
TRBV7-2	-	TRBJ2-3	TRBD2	TGTGCCAGCAGCCCCATCTCCGGGGGGGACACAGATACGCAGTATTTT	CASSPISGGDTDTQYF
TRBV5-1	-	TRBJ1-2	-	TGCGCCAGCAGGGGGGTTGAGTTAGCTAACTATGGCTACACCTTC	CASRGVELANYGYTF
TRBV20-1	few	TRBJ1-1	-	TGCAGTGCTAGAGGGTCAAGGGTTTGGTACACTGAAGCTTTCTTT	CSARGSRVWYTEAFF
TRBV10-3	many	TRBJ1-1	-	TGTGCCATCAGTGATGGACAGCTCGGGAACACTGAAGCTTTCTTT	CAISDGQLGNTEAFF
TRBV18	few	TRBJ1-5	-	TGTGCCAGCTCACCCGAGCAAGATAGCAATCAGCCCCAGCATTTT	CASSPEQDSNQPQHF
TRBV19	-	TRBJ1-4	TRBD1	TGTGCCAGTAGTACGCTTCCCGGGACAGATGAAAAACTGTTTTTT	CASSTLPGTDEKLFF
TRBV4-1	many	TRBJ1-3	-	TGCGCCAGCAGCCTAATGGACAAAAGTTCTGGAAACACCATATATTTT	CASSLMDKSSGNTIYF
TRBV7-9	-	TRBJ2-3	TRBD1	TGTGCCAGCACCCGGACAGGGGCGGGCGAAACGACAGATACGCAGTATTTT	CASTRTGAGETTDTQYF
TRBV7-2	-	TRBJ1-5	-	TGTGCCAGCAGCTTAGCCCCCTGGGGGCGGCAGCCCCAGCATTTT	CASSLAPWGRQPQHF
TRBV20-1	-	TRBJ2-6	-	TGCAGTGCCCCCTCTGGGGCCAACGTCCTGACTTTC	CSAPSGANVLTF
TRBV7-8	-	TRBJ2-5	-	TGTGCCAGCAGCTCAAAGGACGGAGAAGAGACCCAGTACTTC	CASSSKDGEETQYF
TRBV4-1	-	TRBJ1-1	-	TGCGCCAGCAGCCATGGGGACTTCTTGAACACTGAAGCTTTCTTT	CASSHGDFLNTEAFF
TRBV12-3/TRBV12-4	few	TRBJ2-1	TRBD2	TGTGCCAGCAGACAAGGGACTAGATACAATGAGCAGTTCTTC	CASRQGTRYNEQFF
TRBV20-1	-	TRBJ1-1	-	TGCAGTGCTAGAGAAACAGGGTGGTCGGTGCACACTGAAGCTTTCTTT	CSARETGWSVHTEAFF
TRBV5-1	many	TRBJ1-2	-	TGCGCCAGCAGCGATATATCGGGCTATGGCTACACCTTC	CASSDISGYGYTF
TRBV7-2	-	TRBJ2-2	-	TGTGCCAGCAGCTCCCCGGGCTGGAAAGGGCCCGGACTCACCGGGGAGCTGTTTTTT	CASSSPGWKGPGLTGELFF
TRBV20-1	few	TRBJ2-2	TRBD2	TGCAGTGCTAGAGGAATAGCGGGGACCCCGAACACCGGGGAGCTGTTTTTT	CSARGIAGTPNTGELFF
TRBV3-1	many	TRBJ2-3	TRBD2	TGTGCCAGCAGCCCGGATGGGACTAGCCCCCCAGATACGCAGTATTTT	CASSPDGTSPPDTQYF
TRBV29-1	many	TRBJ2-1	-	TGCAGCGGGTGCGTCGATTGGAATGAGCAGTTCTTC	CSGCVDWNEQFF
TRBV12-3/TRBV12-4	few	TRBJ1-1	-	TGTGCCAGCAGTGTGTCGACAGGTGTATACAACACTGAAGCTTTCTTT	CASSVSTGVYNTEAFF
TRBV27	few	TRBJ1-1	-	TGTGCCAGCAGTTTAGCGGGGGCGCGAACTGAAGCTTTCTTT	CASSLAGARTEAFF
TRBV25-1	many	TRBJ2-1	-	TGTGCCAGCAGGGGGCTGTTAAGTTGGGATGAGCAGTTCTTC	CASRGLLSWDEQFF
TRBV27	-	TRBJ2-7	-	TGTGCCAGCAGTCCCCGCCCTCCCTACGAGCAGTACTTC	CASSPRPPYEQYF
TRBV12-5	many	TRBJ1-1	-	TGTGCTAGTGGTTTGGACCCGGGTCAGGTAATTGAAGCTTTCTTT	CASGLDPGQVIEAFF
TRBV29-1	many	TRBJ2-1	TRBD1	TGCAGCGCCCTGGGACAGCGGATTTACAATGAGCAGTTCTTC	CSALGQRIYNEQFF
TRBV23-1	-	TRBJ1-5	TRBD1	TGCGCCAGCAGTCAGACAGGGAGGGGTCAGCCCCAGCATTTT	CASSQTGRGQPQHF
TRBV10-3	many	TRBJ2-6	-	TGTGCCATCAGTCCCTCTGGGACAAGCAACGTCCTGACTTTC	CAISPSGTSNVLTF
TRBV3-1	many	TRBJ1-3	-	TGTGCCAGCAGCCTAACAGACCAAGGAAACACCATATATTTT	CASSLTDQGNTIYF
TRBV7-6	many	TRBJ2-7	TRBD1	TGTGCCAGCAGCTTATATCCTGCTAGGGACAGAACTACGAAGTTAGAGCAGTACTTC	CASSLYPARDRTTKLEQYF
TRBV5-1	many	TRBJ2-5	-	TGCGCCAGCAGCCCGGGACGGGTCCAAGAGACCCAGTACTTC	CASSPGRVQETQYF
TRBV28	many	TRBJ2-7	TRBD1	TGTGCCAGCAGTTTGAGCGACAGGGCTCGGCAGTACTTC	CASSLSDRARQYF
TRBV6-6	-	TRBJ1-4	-	TGTGCCAGCAGCGGAATTAATGAAAAACTGTTTTTT	CASSGINEKLFF
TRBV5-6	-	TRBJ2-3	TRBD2	TGTGCCAGCAGACCCCTCGGGGGGAGCACAGATACGCAGTATTTT	CASRPLGGSTDTQYF
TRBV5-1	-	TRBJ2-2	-	TGCGCCAGCTGGTCGGTGCTGGACACCGGGGAGCTGTTTTTT	CASWSVLDTGELFF
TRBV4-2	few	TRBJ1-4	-	TGTGCCAGCAGCCAAGAGTTACAGGGAGGTGAAAAACTGTTTTTT	CASSQELQGGEKLFF
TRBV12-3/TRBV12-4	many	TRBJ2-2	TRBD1	TGTGCCAGCAGTTTATCGACAGGGGCCCCGAACACCGGGGAGCTGTTTTTT	CASSLSTGAPNTGELFF
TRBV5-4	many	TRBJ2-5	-	TGTGCCAGCAGCTTATTCCTAGAACAAGAGACCCAGTACTTC	CASSLFLEQETQYF
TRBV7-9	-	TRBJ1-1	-	TGTGCCAGCAGCCACGAAGCAGGGAGGAGGGGGGCTTTCTTT	CASSHEAGRRGAFF
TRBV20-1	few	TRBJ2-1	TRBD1	TGCAGTGCTTTCCGGGACAGGGTCCCTCTCTGGGACAATGAGCAGTTCTTC	CSAFRDRVPLWDNEQFF
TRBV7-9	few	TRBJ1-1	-	TGTGCCAGCAGCCCAACGGGGCAGAGAAGAGAAGCTTTCTTT	CASSPTGQRREAFF
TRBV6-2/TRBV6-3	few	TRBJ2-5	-	TGTGCCAGCAGTACGGAAAGGGAGACCCAGTACTTC	CASSTERETQYF
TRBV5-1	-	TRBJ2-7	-	TGCGCCAGCAGCCGGGACAATAAACGGGGTGAGCAGTACTTC	CASSRDNKRGEQYF
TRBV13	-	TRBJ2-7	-	TGTGCCAGCAGCTACGATCGGACCCACTACGAGCAGTACTTC	CASSYDRTHYEQYF
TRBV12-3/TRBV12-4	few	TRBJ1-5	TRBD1	TGTGCCAGCAGACGAACAGGGGTTCCGAATCAGCCCCAGCATTTT	CASRRTGVPNQPQHF
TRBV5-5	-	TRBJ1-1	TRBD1	TGTGCCAGCAGCTTGGGGGCCGGGACAGTGAACACTGAAGCTTTCTTT	CASSLGAGTVNTEAFF
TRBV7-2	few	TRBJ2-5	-	TGTGCCAGCAGCTTACGGTCTAGCTTTGAGACCCAGTACTTC	CASSLRSSFETQYF
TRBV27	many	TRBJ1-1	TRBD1	TGTGCCAGCAGTTTGGGACAGCTCGACACTGAAGCTTTCTTT	CASSLGQLDTEAFF